Below, 32 T cell receptor beta chains from the same sample are listed, as sequenced in a study of T cells expressing NK-cell markers. TCRdb reprocessed the 5' RACE reads and stores each CDR3 protein as one record, lacking DNA. The table counts about 550,000 distinct CDR3 sequences; 3% to 4.5% lies in the top ten. Sequencing was performed on blood T cells: a sorted CD56 or NKG2C T cell subset, CD4+ or CD8+ T cells, or bulk PBMC T cells (not recorded which). All receptors come from a man aged 18 to 29 in good health.

The chain has TRBV20-1 and TRBJ1-5; without DNA, the TCRdb call of TRBD1 cannot be checked. This CDR3 contains 12 residues. Germline V gene data show CDR1 as DFQATT and CDR2 as SNEGSKA (reference sequence). CDR3 in amino acids: CSAGQGILPQHF.

The rearrangement links TRBV6-5 to TRBJ2-1. The CDR3 consists of 12 residues. Germline V lookup: CDR1 MNHEY, CDR2 SVGAGI. This CDR3 reads CASTHGGNEQFF.

The V and J genes are TRBV30 and TRBJ1-2. In germline, CDR1 is GTSNPN, CDR2 SVGIG (reference sequence). This CDR3 is 14 amino acids long. This CDR3 reads CAWMGDRSNYGYTF.

This chain links TRBV3-1 with TRBJ2-2; TCRdb indicates TRBD1, and absent DNA this call remains unverified. Per the germline V gene, CDR1 is LGHDT and CDR2 is YNNKEL (reference sequence). CDR3 length: 17 amino acids. The CDR3 is CASSPTGTRGHTGELFF.

V gene TRBV14 combines with J gene TRBJ2-7; as DNA is missing, the TRBD2 call by TCRdb cannot be tested. In germline, CDR1 is SGHDN, CDR2 FVKESK. The CDR3 is 14 residues long. The CDR3 sequence: CASSPGTAVDEQYF.

V and J are TRBV7-9 and TRBJ2-1; the TCRdb D gene call, TRBD1, has no DNA to confirm it. The CDR3 has 17 residues. Germline V gene lookup returns CDR1 SEHNR and CDR2 FQNEAQ (reference sequence). Here the CDR3 reads CASSLTQGFDLYNEQFF. Filled out from reference TRBV7-9 and TRBJ2-1, the complete variable domain reads DTGVSQNPRHKITKRGQNVTFRCDPISEHNRLYWYRQTLGQGPEFLTYFQNEAQLEKSRLLSDRFSAERPKGSFSTLEIQRTEQGDSAMYLCASSLTQGFDLYNEQFFGPGTRLTVL.

This chain uses TRBV5-6 with TRBJ2-5; TCRdb indicates TRBD1, and absent DNA this call remains unverified. This CDR3 is built from 13 residues. Per germline, CDR1 SGHDT and CDR2 YYEEEE. The CDR3: CASTTGDQETQYF.

The V call is TRBV25-1, the J call TRBJ2-1. There are 12 residues in the CDR3. The germline gives CDR1 MGHDK, CDR2 SYGVNS. CDR3 in amino acids: CASGKDQNEQFF.

The V call is TRBV27, the J call TRBJ2-7. The germline CDR1 and CDR2 sequences are MNHEY and SMNVEV (reference sequence). This CDR3 has 14 residues. Here the CDR3 reads CASSLGMRNYEQYF.

The rearrangement uses TRBV4-2 and TRBJ2-3; without DNA, the TCRdb call of TRBD2 cannot be checked. CDR1 and CDR2 (germline): LGHNA, YNFKEQ. This CDR3 contains 18 residues. CDR3: CASSQDRHLASSTDTQYF.

The J gene is TRBJ2-1, the V gene TRBV5-1; lacking DNA, the TRBD2 call made by TCRdb goes unchecked. Per the germline V gene, CDR1 is SGHRS and CDR2 is YFSETQ. The CDR3 totals 15 residues. The CDR3 is CASSLGGSGSVEQFF.

The V gene is TRBV2, the J gene TRBJ2-3; checking the TCRdb D call of TRBD1 is not possible without DNA. The CDR3 spans 14 residues. CDR1 SNHLY and CDR2 FYNNEI come from the germline V gene. The CDR3 sequence is CASKNPRGTDTQYF.

The V gene is TRBV6-2 or TRBV6-3, the J gene TRBJ2-7; there is no DNA to check the TCRdb D call of TRBD1. The CDR3 spans 18 residues. Germline CDR1 and CDR2: MNHEY and SVGEGT. The CDR3 here is CASSYYRRDRATSYEQYF.

This chain links TRBV5-1 with TRBJ2-1; TCRdb's D call, TRBD1, is unchecked because there is no DNA. Looked up from germline, CDR1 is SGHRS and CDR2 is YFSETQ. CDR3 length: 14 residues. The CDR3 loop is CASSWRDPGNEQFF. The full variable domain, completed using reference TRBV5-1 and TRBJ2-1, is KAGVTQTPRYLIKTRGQQVTLSCSPISGHRSVSWYQQTPGQGLQFLFEYFSETQRNKGNFPGRFSGRQFSNSRSEMNVSTLELGDSALYLCASSWRDPGNEQFFGPGTRLTVL.

The J gene is TRBJ2-1, the V gene TRBV20-1; TCRdb designates TRBD2, a call that cannot be tested without DNA. CDR1 and CDR2 (germline): DFQATT, SNEGSKA (reference sequence). CDR3 length equals 15 residues. This CDR3 reads CSARIVPGGYNEQFF.

This chain's CDR3 is CASSYTSSMVSTDTQYF. The chain employs TRBV7-6 and TRBJ2-3. The CDR3 length is 17 residues. Looked up from germline, CDR1 is SGHVS and CDR2 is FNYEAQ. The full variable domain, its missing parts supplied by reference TRBV7-6 and TRBJ2-3, is GAGVSQSPRYKVTKRGQDVALRCDPISGHVSLYWYRQALGQGPEFLTYFNYEAQQDKSGLPNDRFSAERPEGSISTLTIQRTEQRDSAMYRCASSYTSSMVSTDTQYFGPGTRLTVL.

This chain connects TRBV2 to TRBJ2-1; TCRdb picks TRBD2, but there is no DNA to check that call. The CDR3 runs to 15 residues. The germline V gene encodes CDR1 SNHLY and CDR2 FYNNEI. The CDR3 reads CASSTEGLPGNEQFF.

This rearrangement joins TRBV5-1 to TRBJ2-3; the TCRdb D gene call, TRBD1, has no DNA to confirm it. The CDR3 covers 14 residues. CDR1 SGHRS and CDR2 YFSETQ come from the germline V gene. CDR3 residues: CASGEQGEADTQYF.

This chain links TRBV10-3 with TRBJ1-3; the TRBD1 assignment by TCRdb is unverifiable without DNA. The CDR3 spans 18 residues. The germline gives CDR1 ENHRY, CDR2 SYGVKD. CDR3 loop: CATYAPRGIGKAGNTIYF.

V usage is TRBV13 and J usage is TRBJ1-2; the TCRdb call, TRBD1, lacks DNA for checking. Germline CDR1 reads PRHDT; CDR2 reads FYEKMQ (reference sequence). The length of the CDR3 is 13 residues. CDR3 in amino acids: CASSFDRGSGYTF.

This chain connects TRBV4-2 to TRBJ2-2; the TCRdb D gene call, TRBD2, has no DNA to confirm it. In germline, CDR1 is LGHNA, CDR2 YNFKEQ. There are 17 residues in the CDR3. CDR3 in amino acids: CASSQDRLALNTGELFF.

J is TRBJ1-1 and V is TRBV6-1; TCRdb's assignment of TRBD1 cannot be checked, as there is no DNA. The germline gives CDR1 MNHNS, CDR2 SASEGT. The length of the CDR3 is 16 residues. CDR3: CASSSRDVSKNTEAFF.

This rearrangement joins TRBV6-5 to TRBJ2-1. This CDR3 has 15 residues. Germline-derived CDR1 and CDR2 are MNHEY and SVGAGI. CDR3 loop: CASSYVLAPYNEQFF.

V gene TRBV6-5 combines with J gene TRBJ2-7; the TCRdb call, TRBD1, lacks DNA for checking. The CDR3 loop spans 16 amino acids. Per germline, CDR1 MNHEY and CDR2 SVGAGI. The chain's CDR3 is CASSRSGTGRSYEQYF.

V and J are TRBV4-3 and TRBJ2-7. The CDR3 runs 14 residues. Germline assignment: CDR1 LGHNA and CDR2 YSLEER. The CDR3 spells CASSQVTSSYEQYF.

The CDR3 protein is CSAIREGHYNEQFF. V usage is TRBV20-1 and J usage is TRBJ2-1; TCRdb's D gene call, TRBD2, goes unchecked for lack of DNA. From germline, CDR1 is DFQATT and CDR2 SNEGSKA (reference sequence). This CDR3 region has 14 residues.

V gene TRBV7-7 combines with J gene TRBJ2-7; the TCRdb call, TRBD2, lacks DNA for checking. There are 13 residues in the CDR3. CDR1 and CDR2 from the germline V gene are SSHAT and FNYEAQ (reference sequence). The CDR3 region is CASSYGSNYEQYF.

The chain carries TRBV5-6 and TRBJ1-5; TCRdb names TRBD1, which stays unverified in the absence of DNA. There are 14 residues in the CDR3. Germline V CDR1 and CDR2: SGHDT, YYEEEE. The CDR3 reads CASSLWGLDQPQHF. The full variable domain, with the rest looked up from reference TRBV5-6 and TRBJ1-5, is DAGVTQSPTHLIKTRGQQVTLRCSPKSGHDTVSWYQQALGQGPQFIFQYYEEEERQRGNFPDRFSGHQFPNYSSELNVNALLLGDSALYLCASSLWGLDQPQHFGDGTRLSIL.

The CDR3 loop reads CASSFPGQLTGELFF. The rearrangement links TRBV5-6 to TRBJ2-2; no DNA is available, so the TRBD1 call from TCRdb remains unchecked. CDR3 length: 15 amino acids. From germline, CDR1 is SGHDT and CDR2 YYEEEE.

The V gene is TRBV27, the J gene TRBJ1-2. CDR1 and CDR2 (germline): MNHEY, SMNVEV (reference sequence). CDR3 length equals 15 residues. CDR3 residues: CASSSLAGTYYGYTF.

The chain has TRBV4-1 and TRBJ1-4. In germline, CDR1 is MGHRA, CDR2 YSYEKL. CDR3 length equals 15 residues. The CDR3 reads CASRLLLGTNEKLFF.

V usage is TRBV3-1 and J usage is TRBJ2-1. This CDR3 comprises 13 residues. Germline V gives CDR1 LGHDT, CDR2 YNNKEL (reference sequence). This chain's CDR3 is CASSTTIGNEQFF.